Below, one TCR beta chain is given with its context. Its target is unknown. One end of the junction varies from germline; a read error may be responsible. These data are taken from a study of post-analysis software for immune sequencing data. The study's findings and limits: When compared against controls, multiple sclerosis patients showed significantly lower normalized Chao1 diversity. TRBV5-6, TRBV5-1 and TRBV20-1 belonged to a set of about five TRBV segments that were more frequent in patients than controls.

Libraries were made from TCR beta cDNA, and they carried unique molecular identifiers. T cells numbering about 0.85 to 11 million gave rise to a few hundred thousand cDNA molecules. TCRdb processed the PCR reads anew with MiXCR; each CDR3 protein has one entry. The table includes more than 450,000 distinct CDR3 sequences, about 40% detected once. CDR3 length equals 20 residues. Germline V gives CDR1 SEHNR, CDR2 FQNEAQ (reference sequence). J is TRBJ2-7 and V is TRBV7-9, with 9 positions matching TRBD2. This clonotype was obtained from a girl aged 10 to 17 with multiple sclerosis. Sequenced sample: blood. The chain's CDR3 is CASSIGLEGSGRFVDSEQYF. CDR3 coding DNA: TGCGCCAGCAGCATAGGACTCGAGGGTAGCGGGAGATTCGTGGATAGCGAGCAGTACTTC.